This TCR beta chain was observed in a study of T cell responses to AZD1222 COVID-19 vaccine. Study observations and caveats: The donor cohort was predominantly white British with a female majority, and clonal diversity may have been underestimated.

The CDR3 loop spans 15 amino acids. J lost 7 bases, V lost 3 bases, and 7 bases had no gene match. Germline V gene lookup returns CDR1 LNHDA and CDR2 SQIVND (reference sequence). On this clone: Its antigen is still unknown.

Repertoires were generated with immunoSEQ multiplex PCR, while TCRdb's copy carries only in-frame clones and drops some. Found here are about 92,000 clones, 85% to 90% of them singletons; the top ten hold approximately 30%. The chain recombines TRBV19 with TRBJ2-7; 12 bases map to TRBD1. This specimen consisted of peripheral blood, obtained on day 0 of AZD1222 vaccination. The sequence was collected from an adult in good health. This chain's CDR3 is CASSIFGTGGVEQYF. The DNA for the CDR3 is TGTGCCAGTAGTATCTTTGGGACAGGGGGCGTTGAGCAGTACTTC. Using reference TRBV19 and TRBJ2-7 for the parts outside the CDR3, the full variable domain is DGGITQSPKYLFRKEGQNVTLSCEQNLNHDAMYWYRQDPGQGLRLIYYSQIVNDFQKGDIAEGYSVSREKKESFPLTVTSAQKNPTAFYLCASSIFGTGGVEQYFGPGTRLTVT.